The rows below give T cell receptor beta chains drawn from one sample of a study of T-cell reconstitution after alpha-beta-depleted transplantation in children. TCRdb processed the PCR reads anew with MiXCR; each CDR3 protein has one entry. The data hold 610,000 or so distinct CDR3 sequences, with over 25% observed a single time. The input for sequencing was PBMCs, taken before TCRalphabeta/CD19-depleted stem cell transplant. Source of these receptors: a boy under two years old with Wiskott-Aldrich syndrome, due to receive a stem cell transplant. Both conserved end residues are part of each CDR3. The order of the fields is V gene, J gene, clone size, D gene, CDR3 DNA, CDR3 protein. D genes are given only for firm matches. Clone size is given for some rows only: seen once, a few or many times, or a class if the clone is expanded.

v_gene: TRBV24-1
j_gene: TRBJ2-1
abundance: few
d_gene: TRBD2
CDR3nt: TGTGCCACCAGTGACACTAGCGGGGGCTACAATGAGCAGTTCTTC
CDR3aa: CATSDTSGGYNEQFF

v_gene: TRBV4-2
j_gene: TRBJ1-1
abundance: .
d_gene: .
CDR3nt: TGTGCCAGCAGCCAAGCCAGGGAGAACACTGAAGCTTTCTTT
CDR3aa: CASSQARENTEAFF

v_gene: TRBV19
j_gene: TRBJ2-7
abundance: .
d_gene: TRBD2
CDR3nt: TGTCCCAGTAGTCCACAGACTAGCGTTAGCTCCTACGAGCAGTACTTC
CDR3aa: CPSSPQTSVSSYEQYF

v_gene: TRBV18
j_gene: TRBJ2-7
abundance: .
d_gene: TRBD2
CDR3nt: TGTGCCAGCTCCTCCCTACGCGGGAGGGCCTACGAGCAGTACTTC
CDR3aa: CASSSLRGRAYEQYF

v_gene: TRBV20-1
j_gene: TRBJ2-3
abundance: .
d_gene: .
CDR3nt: TGCAGTGCTAGAAAGGTGGGAGTCGCAGATACGCAGTATTTT
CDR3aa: CSARKVGVADTQYF

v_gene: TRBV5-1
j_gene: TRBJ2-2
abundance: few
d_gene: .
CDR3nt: TGCGCCAGCAGCTTGGATCCGGCCGGGGAGCTGTTTTTT
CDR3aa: CASSLDPAGELFF

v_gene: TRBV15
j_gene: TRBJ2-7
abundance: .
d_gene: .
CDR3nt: TGTGCCACCAGCACCGAACAGGGTGGATCCTACGAGCAGTACTTC
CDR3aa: CATSTEQGGSYEQYF

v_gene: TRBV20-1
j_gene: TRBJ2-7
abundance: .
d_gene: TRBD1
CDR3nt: TGCAGTGCTACCACCTTCGGGACAGGGGGGACCTACGAGCAGTACTTC
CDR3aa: CSATTFGTGGTYEQYF

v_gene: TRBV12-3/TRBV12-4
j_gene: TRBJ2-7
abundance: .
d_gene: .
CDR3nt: TGTGCCGGCAGTATTAGACCCAACGAGCAGTACTTC
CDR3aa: CAGSIRPNEQYF

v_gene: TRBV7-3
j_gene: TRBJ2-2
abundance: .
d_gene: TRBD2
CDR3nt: TGTGCCAGCAGCTCCACTAGCGCTTTGAACTCCGGGGAGCTGTTTTTT
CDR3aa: CASSSTSALNSGELFF

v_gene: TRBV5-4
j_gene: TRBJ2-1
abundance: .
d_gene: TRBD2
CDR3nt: TGTGCCGCCCGACTAGCGGGGTACAATGAGCAGTTCTTC
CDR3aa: CAARLAGYNEQFF

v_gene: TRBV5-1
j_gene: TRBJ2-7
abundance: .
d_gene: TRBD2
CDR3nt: TGCGCCAGCAGCTTGCGTCCTAGCGGGAGGGCCGTTGCCTTCTACGAGCAGTACTTC
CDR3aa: CASSLRPSGRAVAFYEQYF

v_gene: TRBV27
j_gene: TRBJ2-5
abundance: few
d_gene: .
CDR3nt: TGTGCCAGCAGTTTGGTAGGTGGATACACCGAAGAGACCCAGTACTTC
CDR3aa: CASSLVGGYTEETQYF

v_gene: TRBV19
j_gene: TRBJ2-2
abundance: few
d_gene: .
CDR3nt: TGTGCCAGTACAACAGGGAGGAACACCGGGGAGCTGTTTTTT
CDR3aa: CASTTGRNTGELFF

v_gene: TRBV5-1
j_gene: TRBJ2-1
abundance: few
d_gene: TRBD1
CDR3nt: TGCGCCAGCACCTTTGCAGGACAGGGGAACAATGAGCAGTTCTTC
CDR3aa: CASTFAGQGNNEQFF

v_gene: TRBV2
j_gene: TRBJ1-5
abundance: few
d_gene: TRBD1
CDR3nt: TGTGCCAGCAGTATTACAGGGGGCAATCAGCCCCAGCATTTT
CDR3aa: CASSITGGNQPQHF

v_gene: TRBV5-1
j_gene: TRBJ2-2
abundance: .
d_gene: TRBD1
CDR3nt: TGCGCCAGCAGCGCACGGACAGGGCCCACCGGGGAGCTGTTTTTT
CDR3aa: CASSARTGPTGELFF

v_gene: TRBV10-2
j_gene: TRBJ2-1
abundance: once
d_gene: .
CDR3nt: TGCGCCAGCACTAGAACAAATGAGCAGTTCTTC
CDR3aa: CASTRTNEQFF

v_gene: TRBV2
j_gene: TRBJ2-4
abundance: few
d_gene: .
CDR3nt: TGTGCCAGCAGTGAAGCGCAGCGGACCCCAGGGTGGGCCAAAAACATTCAGTACTTC
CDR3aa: CASSEAQRTPGWAKNIQYF

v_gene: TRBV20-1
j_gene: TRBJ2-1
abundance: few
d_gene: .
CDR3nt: TGCAGTGCTAGAGATACTGTCTACAATGAGCAGTTCTTC
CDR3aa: CSARDTVYNEQFF

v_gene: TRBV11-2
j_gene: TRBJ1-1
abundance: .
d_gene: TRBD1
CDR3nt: TGTGCCAGCACACAGGGGCGCGGAACTGAAGCTTTCTTT
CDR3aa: CASTQGRGTEAFF

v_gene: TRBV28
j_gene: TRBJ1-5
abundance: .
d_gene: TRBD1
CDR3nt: TGTGCCAGCAGATCATCGGCAGGGGGCAGATTTCAGCCCCAGCATTTT
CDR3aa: CASRSSAGGRFQPQHF

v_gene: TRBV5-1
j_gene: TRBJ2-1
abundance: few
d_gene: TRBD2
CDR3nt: TGCGCCAGCAGCTGGGGACTAGCTTACAATGAGCAGTTCTTC
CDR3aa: CASSWGLAYNEQFF

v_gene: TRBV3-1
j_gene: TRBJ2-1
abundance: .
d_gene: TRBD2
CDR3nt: TGTGCCACGGGAGGAGAAAAGGTCTATGAGCAGTTCTTC
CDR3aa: CATGGEKVYEQFF

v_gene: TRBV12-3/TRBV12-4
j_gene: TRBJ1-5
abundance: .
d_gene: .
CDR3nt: TGTGCCAGCAGGGGGAGGACCGCAGATCAGCCCCAGCATTTT
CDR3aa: CASRGRTADQPQHF

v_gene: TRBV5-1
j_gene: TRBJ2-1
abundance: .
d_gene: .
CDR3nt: TGCGCCAGCAGCTTTCCGGGGAGGAGGTACAATGAGCAGTTCTTC
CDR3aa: CASSFPGRRYNEQFF

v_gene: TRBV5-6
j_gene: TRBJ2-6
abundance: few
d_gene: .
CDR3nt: TGTGCCAGCAGCTTGCCCACAGGGAAATCCGGGGCCAACGTCCTGACTTTC
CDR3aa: CASSLPTGKSGANVLTF

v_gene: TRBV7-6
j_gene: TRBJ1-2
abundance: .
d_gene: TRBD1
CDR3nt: TGTGCCAGCAGCGTTAGGGACAGGGGGAACTATGGCTACACCTTC
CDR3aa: CASSVRDRGNYGYTF

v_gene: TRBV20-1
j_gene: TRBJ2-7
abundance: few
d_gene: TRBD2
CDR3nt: TGCAGTGCTAGAGACTTGTGGAGACTAGCGGGATTTAGGGGCCTCGACGAGCAGTACTTC
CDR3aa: CSARDLWRLAGFRGLDEQYF

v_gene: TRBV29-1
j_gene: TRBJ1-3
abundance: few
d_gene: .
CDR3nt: TGCAGCGTTGAAGATCTTTCCAGTGGCATATATTTT
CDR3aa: CSVEDLSSGIYF

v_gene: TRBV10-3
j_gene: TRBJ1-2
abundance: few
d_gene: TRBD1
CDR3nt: TGTGCCATCAGTGACGGGACAGGGGGGCTATATGGCTACACCTTC
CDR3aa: CAISDGTGGLYGYTF

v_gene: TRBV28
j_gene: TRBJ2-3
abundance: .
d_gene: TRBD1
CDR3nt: TGTGCCAGCAGTGCTCGACAGGGGGGCGATACGCAGTATTTT
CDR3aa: CASSARQGGDTQYF

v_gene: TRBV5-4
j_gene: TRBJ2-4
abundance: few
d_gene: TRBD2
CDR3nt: TGTGCCAGCAGCTTGGCCCTAGCGGGAGGGGCCCTAGCCAAAAACATTCAGTACTTC
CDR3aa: CASSLALAGGALAKNIQYF

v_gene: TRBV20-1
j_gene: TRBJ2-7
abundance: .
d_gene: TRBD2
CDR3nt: TGCAGTGCTAGAGTAACTAGCGGAATCTACGAGCAGTACTTC
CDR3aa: CSARVTSGIYEQYF

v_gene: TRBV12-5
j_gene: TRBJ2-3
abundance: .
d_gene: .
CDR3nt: TGTGCTAGTGGTTTAGGGGTCACAGATACGCAGTATTTT
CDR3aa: CASGLGVTDTQYF

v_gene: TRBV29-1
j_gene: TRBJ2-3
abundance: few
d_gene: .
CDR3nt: TGCAGCGTTGCCCCGGGCGCAGGCTCATCAGATACGCAGTATTTT
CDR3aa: CSVAPGAGSSDTQYF

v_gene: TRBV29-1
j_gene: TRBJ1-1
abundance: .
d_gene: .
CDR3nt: TGCAGCGTTGAAGTTCCGGCGAGGGTCCCTGAAGCTTTCTTT
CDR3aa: CSVEVPARVPEAFF

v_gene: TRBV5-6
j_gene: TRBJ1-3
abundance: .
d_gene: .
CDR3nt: TGTGCCAGCAGTTCCTATTATCAGGACTCCTCTGGAAACACCATATATTTT
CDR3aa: CASSSYYQDSSGNTIYF

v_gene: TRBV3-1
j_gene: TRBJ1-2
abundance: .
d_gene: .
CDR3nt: TGTGCCAGCAGCCAATTAGCTAACTATGGCTACACCTTC
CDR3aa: CASSQLANYGYTF

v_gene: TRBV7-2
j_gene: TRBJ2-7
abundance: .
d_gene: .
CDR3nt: TGTGCCAGCAGCTTAGTTGGGGGGATCGAGCAGTACTTC
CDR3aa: CASSLVGGIEQYF

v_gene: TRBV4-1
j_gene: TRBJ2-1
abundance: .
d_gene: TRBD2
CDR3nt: TGCGCCAGCAGCCAACTAGCCGGGACTAGCGGGAGGGGGGGGACCTACAATGAGCAGTTCTTC
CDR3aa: CASSQLAGTSGRGGTYNEQFF

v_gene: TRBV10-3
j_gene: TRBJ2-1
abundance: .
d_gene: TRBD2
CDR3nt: TGTGCCATCAGTGAGGGGTTAACTAGCGGGATATCAAATGAGCAGTTCTTC
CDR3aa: CAISEGLTSGISNEQFF